The present entry profiles one TCR beta chain with its context. During active infection, Seattle patients enrolled and were then monitored through disease. The data originate from a study of blood T cell repertoires in COVID-19. Overall study context: Samples came from the United States, Italy and Spain, spanning acute and convalescent COVID-19. Nucleic acid was either cDNA or gDNA, and it came from T cells, B-cell-depleted T cells, or PBMCs.

Authors' processing steps: Estimation of nucleated cell counts was performed using reference gene primer amplification. The assay was immunoSEQ multiplex PCR, and TCRdb's table has in-frame clones only and misses some. The V and J calls and the clone size are those of that table, but D and trimming were determined from the DNA. The table includes more than 250,000 clones, approximately 89% detected once. The clonotype was recovered from a woman in her thirties with COVID-19, enrolled during active disease. Sequencing input: peripheral blood.

CDR3 region: CASIRAGVGNTIYF. In DNA form, the CDR3 reads TGTGCCAGCATACGGGCCGGGGTTGGGAACACCATATATTTT. The chain is built from TRBV5-6 and TRBJ1-3; no firm D call. V was shortened by 6 bases and J by 7 bases, with 17 bases between the two germline ends. This CDR3 comprises 14 residues. In germline, CDR1 is SGHDT, CDR2 YYEEEE.